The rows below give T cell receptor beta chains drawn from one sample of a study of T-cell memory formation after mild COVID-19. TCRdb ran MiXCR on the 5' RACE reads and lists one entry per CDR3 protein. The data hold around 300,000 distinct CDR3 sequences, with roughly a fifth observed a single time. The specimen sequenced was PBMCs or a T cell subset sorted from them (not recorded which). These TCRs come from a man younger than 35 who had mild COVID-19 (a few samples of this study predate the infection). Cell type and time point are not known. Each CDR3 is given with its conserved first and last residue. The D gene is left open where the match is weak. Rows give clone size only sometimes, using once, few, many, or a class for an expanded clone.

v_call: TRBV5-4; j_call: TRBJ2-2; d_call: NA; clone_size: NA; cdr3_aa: CASSLPGINTGELFF; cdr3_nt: TGTGCCAGCAGCCTCCCTGGGATAAACACCGGGGAGCTGTTTTTT
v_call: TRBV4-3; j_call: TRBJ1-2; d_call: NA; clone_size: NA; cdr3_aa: CASSQDLGDFDYGYTF; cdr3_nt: TGCGCCAGCAGCCAAGATCTGGGGGACTTTGACTATGGCTACACCTTC
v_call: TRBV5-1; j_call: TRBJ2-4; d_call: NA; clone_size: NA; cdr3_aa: CASSPSPVDRFNIQYF; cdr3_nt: TGCGCCAGCAGCCCCAGCCCGGTCGATCGATTCAACATTCAGTACTTC
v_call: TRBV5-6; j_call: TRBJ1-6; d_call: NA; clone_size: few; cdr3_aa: CASSREISPLHF; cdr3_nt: TGTGCCAGCAGCAGGGAGATTTCACCCCTCCACTTT
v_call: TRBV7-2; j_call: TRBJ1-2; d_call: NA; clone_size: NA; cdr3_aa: CASSLGTASLYGYTF; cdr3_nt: TGTGCCAGCAGCTTAGGGACAGCATCGCTCTATGGCTACACCTTC
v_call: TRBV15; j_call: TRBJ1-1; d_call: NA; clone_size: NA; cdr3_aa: CATSRDYLNTEAFF; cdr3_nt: TGTGCCACCAGCAGAGACTACCTGAACACTGAAGCTTTCTTT
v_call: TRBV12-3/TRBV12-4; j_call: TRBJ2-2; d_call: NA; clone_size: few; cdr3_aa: CASSDTGTGELFF; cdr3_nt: TGTGCCAGCAGTGATACAGGGACCGGGGAGCTGTTTTTT
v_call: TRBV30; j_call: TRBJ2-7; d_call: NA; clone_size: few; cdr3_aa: CAWSKWQSYEQYF; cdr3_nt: TGTGCCTGGAGCAAGTGGCAGTCCTACGAGCAGTACTTC
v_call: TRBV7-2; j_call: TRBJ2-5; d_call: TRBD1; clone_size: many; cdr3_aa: CASSTNRGPEETQYF; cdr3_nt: TGTGCCAGCAGCACCAACAGGGGGCCGGAGGAGACCCAGTACTTC
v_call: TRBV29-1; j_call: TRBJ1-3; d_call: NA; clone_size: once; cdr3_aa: CSVISVGVTGNTIYF; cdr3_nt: TGCAGCGTCATTTCGGTTGGAGTGACTGGAAACACCATATATTTT
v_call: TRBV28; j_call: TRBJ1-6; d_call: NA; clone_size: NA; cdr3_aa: CASTREGLESPLHF; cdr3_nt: TGTGCCAGCACAAGGGAAGGGCTGGAATCACCCCTCCACTTT
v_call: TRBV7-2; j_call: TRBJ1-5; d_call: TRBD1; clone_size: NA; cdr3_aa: CASSRGTGAYSNQPQHF; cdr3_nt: TGTGCCAGCAGCCGCGGGACAGGGGCTTATAGCAATCAGCCCCAGCATTTT
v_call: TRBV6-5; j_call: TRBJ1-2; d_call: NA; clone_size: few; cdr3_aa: CASTPAGMNYGYTF; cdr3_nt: TGTGCCAGCACCCCGGCAGGGATGAACTATGGCTACACCTTC
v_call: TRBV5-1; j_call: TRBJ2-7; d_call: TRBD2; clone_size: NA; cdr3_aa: CASSLVPGLGTYEQYF; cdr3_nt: TGCGCCAGCAGCTTGGTACCGGGACTAGGGACCTACGAGCAGTACTTC
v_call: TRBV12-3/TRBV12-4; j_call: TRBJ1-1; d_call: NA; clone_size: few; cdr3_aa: CASSHNARPEAFF; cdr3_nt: TGTGCCAGCAGTCACAACGCCCGACCTGAAGCTTTCTTT
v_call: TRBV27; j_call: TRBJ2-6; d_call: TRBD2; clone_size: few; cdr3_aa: CASGRLAHSGANVLTF; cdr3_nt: TGTGCCAGCGGCCGACTAGCCCACTCTGGGGCCAACGTCCTGACTTTC
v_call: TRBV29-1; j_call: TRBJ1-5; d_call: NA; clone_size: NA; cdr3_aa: CSVSGGDQPQHF; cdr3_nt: TGCAGCGTTTCCGGGGGTGATCAGCCCCAGCATTTT
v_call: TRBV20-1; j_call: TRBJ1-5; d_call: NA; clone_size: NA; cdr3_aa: CSARSGSGWPQHF; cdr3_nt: TGCAGTGCCCGGAGCGGAAGCGGTTGGCCCCAGCATTTT
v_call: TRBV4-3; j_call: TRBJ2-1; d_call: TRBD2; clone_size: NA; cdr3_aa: CASSQDTSGGAGEQFF; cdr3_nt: TGCGCCAGCAGCCAAGATACTAGCGGGGGGGCCGGAGAGCAGTTCTTC
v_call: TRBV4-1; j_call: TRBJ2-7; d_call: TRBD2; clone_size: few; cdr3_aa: CASSPQAGAVSYEQYF; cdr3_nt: TGCGCCAGCAGCCCGCAAGCGGGGGCCGTTTCCTACGAGCAGTACTTC
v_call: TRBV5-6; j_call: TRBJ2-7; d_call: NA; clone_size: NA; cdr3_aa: CASSPLGTAWVEQYF; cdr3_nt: TGTGCCAGCAGCCCACTCGGGACCGCCTGGGTCGAGCAGTACTTC
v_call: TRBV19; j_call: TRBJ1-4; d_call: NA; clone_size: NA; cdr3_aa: CASSKGGQMNEKLFF; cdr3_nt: TGTGCCAGTAGTAAGGGAGGCCAGATGAATGAAAAACTGTTTTTT
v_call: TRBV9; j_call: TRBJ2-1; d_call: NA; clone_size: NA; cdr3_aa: CASSGLLVGNEQFF; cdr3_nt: TGTGCCAGCAGCGGCTTACTAGTGGGCAATGAGCAGTTCTTC
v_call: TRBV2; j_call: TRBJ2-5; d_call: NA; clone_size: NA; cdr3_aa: CASSARVETQYF; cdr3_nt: TGTGCCAGCAGTGCTAGAGTAGAGACCCAGTACTTC
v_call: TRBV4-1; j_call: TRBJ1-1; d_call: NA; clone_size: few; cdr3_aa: CASSQVSESDTEAFF; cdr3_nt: TGCGCCAGCAGCCAAGTCTCTGAATCCGACACTGAAGCTTTCTTT
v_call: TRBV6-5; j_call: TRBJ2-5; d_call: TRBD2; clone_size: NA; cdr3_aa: CASSLLAGYQETQYF; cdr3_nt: TGTGCCAGCAGTCTTCTAGCGGGGTACCAAGAGACCCAGTACTTC
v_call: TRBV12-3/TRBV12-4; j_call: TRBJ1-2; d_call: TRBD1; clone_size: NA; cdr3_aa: CASSLQAGGLAGYTF; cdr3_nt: TGTGCCAGCAGTTTACAGGCAGGGGGCCTGGCTGGGTACACCTTC
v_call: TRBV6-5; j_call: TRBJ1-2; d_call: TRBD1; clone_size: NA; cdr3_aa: CASSYGAGGDGYTF; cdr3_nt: TGTGCCAGCAGTTACGGGGCAGGGGGAGATGGCTACACCTTC
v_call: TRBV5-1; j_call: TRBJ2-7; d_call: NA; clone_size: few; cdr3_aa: CASSLATGAQTYEQYF; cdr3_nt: TGCGCCAGCAGCTTGGCCACGGGGGCGCAGACCTACGAGCAGTACTTC
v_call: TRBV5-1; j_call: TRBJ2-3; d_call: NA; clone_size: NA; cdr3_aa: CASSHGGDPSTDTQYF; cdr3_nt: TGCGCCAGCAGCCATGGCGGGGACCCTAGCACAGATACGCAGTATTTT
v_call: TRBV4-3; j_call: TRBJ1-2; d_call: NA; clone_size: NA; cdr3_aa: CASSQDRGVANYGYTF; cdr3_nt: TGCGCCAGCAGCCAAGACCGGGGGGTTGCTAACTATGGCTACACCTTC
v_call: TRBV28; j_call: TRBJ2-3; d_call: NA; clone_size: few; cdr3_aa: CASSLTETDTQYF; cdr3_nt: TGTGCCAGCAGTTTGACAGAGACAGATACGCAGTATTTT
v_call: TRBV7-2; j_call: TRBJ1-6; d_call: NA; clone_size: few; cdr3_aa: CASSFRVSPLHF; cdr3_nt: TGTGCCAGCAGCTTCCGGGTTTCACCCCTCCACTTT
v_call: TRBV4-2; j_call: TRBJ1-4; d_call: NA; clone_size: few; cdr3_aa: CASSQGETEKLFF; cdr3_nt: TGTGCCAGCAGCCAAGGAGAGACTGAAAAACTGTTTTTT
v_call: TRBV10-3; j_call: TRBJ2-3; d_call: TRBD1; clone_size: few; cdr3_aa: CAISEIEGATQYF; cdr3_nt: TGTGCCATCAGTGAGATCGAGGGGGCAACGCAGTATTTT
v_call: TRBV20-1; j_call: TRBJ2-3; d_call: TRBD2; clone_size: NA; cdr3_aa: CSARSGTSGAVRSTDTQYF; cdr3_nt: TGCAGTGCTAGATCCGGGACTAGCGGGGCCGTGAGGAGCACAGATACGCAGTATTTT
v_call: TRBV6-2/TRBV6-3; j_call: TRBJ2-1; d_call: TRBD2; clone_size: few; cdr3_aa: CASSYHGGAYNEQFF; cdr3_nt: TGTGCCAGCAGTTACCACGGGGGGGCCTATAATGAGCAGTTCTTC
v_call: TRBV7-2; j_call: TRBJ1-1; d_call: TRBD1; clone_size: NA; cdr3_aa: CASYRGANTEAFF; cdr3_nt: TGTGCCAGCTACAGGGGGGCGAACACTGAAGCTTTCTTT
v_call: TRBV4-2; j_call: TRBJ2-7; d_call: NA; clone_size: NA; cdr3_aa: CASSPRTSSYEQYF; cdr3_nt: TGTGCCAGCAGCCCGCGGACGAGCTCCTACGAGCAGTACTTC
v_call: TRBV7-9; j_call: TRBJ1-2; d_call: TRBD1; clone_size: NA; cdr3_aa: CASSWTGANYGYTF; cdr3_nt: TGTGCCAGCAGCTGGACAGGGGCAAACTATGGCTACACCTTC
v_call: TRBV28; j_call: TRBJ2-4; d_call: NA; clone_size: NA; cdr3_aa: CASSPRVGQYF; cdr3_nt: TGTGCCAGCAGTCCCCGCGTGGGCCAGTACTTC
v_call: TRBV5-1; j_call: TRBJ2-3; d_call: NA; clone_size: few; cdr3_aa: CASSFGGLDTQYF; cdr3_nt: TGCGCCAGCAGCTTTGGAGGGCTAGATACGCAGTATTTT
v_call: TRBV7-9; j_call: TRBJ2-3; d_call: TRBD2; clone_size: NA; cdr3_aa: CASSFPGRGAGADTQYF; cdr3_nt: TGTGCCAGCAGCTTCCCGGGGCGGGGGGCCGGGGCAGATACGCAGTATTTT
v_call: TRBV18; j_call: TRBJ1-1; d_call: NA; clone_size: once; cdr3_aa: CASSPTLNTEAFF; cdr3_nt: TGTGCCAGCTCACCTACACTTAACACTGAAGCTTTCTTT
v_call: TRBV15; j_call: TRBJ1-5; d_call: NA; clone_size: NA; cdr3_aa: CATSRDTQPQHF; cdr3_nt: TGTGCCACCAGCAGAGACACACAGCCCCAGCATTTT
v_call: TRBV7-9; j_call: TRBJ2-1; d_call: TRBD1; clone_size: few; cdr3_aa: CASSFEDRGLHEQFF; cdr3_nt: TGTGCCAGCAGCTTCGAAGACAGGGGGCTTCATGAGCAGTTCTTC
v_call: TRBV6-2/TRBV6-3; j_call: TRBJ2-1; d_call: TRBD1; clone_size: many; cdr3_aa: CASTDKDRVSSYNEQFF; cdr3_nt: TGTGCCAGCACCGATAAGGACAGGGTGAGCTCCTACAATGAGCAGTTCTTC
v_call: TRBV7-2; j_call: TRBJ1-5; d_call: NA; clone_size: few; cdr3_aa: CASSPRPRQPQHF; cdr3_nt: TGTGCCAGCAGTCCGCGACCCCGCCAGCCCCAGCATTTT
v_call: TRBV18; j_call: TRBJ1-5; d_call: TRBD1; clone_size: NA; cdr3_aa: CASSEQGAGNQPQHF; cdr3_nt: TGTGCCAGCTCAGAGCAGGGGGCGGGCAATCAGCCCCAGCATTTT
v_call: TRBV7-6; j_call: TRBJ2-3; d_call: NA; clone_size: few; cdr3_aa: CASSYAGDTDTQYF; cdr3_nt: TGTGCCAGCAGCTACGCAGGGGACACAGATACGCAGTATTTT
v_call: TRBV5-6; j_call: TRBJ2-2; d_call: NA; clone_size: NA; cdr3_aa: CASSLAPSTNTGELFF; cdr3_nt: TGTGCCAGCAGCTTGGCTCCTAGCACGAACACCGGGGAGCTGTTTTTT
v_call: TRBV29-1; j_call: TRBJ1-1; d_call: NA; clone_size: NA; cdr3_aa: CSVEGRLRENTEAFF; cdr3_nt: TGCAGCGTTGAAGGGCGCTTGAGGGAGAACACTGAAGCTTTCTTT